A single sample is the source of the 16 T cell receptor beta chains below, sequenced in a study of cytomegalovirus exposure and HLA in healthy donors. Sequenced by immunoSEQ multiplex PCR; TCRdb stores in-frame clones only, minus some. The sample includes more than 150,000 clones, more than 75% of them seen just once. Source material: PBMCs. Receptors originate from a man between 18 and 35 years old in good health and CMV-seronegative.

CDR3 region: CATSRDRGQGQPQHF. The DNA of the CDR3 is TGTGCCACCAGCAGAGACAGGGGGCAGGGTCAGCCCCAGCATTTT. The chain links TRBV15 to TRBJ1-5, with TRBD1 matching over 8 bases. The CDR3 totals 15 residues. The V gene end was trimmed by 0 bases and the J gene end by 6 bases; junction bases not matched to a gene: 4. CDR1 and CDR2 from the germline V gene are LNHNV and YYDKDF (reference sequence). Complete variable domain (other parts from reference TRBV15 and TRBJ1-5): DAMVIQNPRYQVTQFGKPVTLSCSQTLNHNVMYWYQQKSSQAPKLLFHYYDKDFNNEADTPDNFQSRRPNTSFCFLDIRSPGLGDTAMYLCATSRDRGQGQPQHFGDGTRLSIL.

The J gene is TRBJ1-5, the V gene TRBV2; the match to TRBD1 covers 8 bases. The CDR3 is made up of 15 amino acids. V gave up 3 bases and J gave up 4 bases; unmatched junction bases: 5. Germline V gene lookup returns CDR1 SNHLY and CDR2 FYNNEI. Here the CDR3 DNA reads TGTGCCAGCAGTGATAGGGGACAGGAGAATCAGCCCCAGCATTTT. It specifies CASSDRGQENQPQHF.

The V and J genes are TRBV6-5 and TRBJ1-4, with D possibly being TRBD1 (5 bases). Germline V CDR1 and CDR2: MNHEY, SVGAGI. CDR3 length equals 15 residues. The V end lost 0 bases, the J end lost 6 bases, and 11 bases lay between the germline ends. The CDR3 DNA reads as TGTGCCAGCAGTTACTCGCAGGGTCGGCATGAAAAACTGTTTTTT. Translation gives CASSYSQGRHEKLFF.

V and J are TRBV19 and TRBJ2-1; the match to TRBD1 covers 9 bases. Germline V lookup: CDR1 LNHDA, CDR2 SQIVND (reference sequence). Losses at the gene ends were 5 bases for V and 7 bases for J; bases not matched to a gene: 9. The CDR3 contains 15 residues. CDR3 loop: CASSGALTGGNEQFF. CDR3 bases: TGTGCCAGTAGTGGAGCCCTGACAGGGGGGAATGAGCAGTTCTTC. Based on the CDR3 plus reference TRBV19 and TRBJ2-1, the full variable domain is DGGITQSPKYLFRKEGQNVTLSCEQNLNHDAMYWYRQDPGQGLRLIYYSQIVNDFQKGDIAEGYSVSREKKESFPLTVTSAQKNPTAFYLCASSGALTGGNEQFFGPGTRLTVL.

The V and J genes are TRBV5-1 and TRBJ2-3; 8 nucleotides line up with TRBD2. Germline CDR1 SGHRS, CDR2 YFSETQ. This CDR3 is 14 amino acids long. Trimming cost V 7 bases and J 6 bases; bases outside gene matches: 10. CDR3 amino acids: CASAGVAGMDTQYF. The CDR3 nucleotides read TGCGCCAGCGCGGGGGTAGCGGGAATGGATACGCAGTATTTT.

This clone was seen just once. Other DNA variants within this sample encode the same CDR3. The J gene is TRBJ1-1, the V gene TRBV5-1; D gene ambiguous. V was pared by 0 bases and J by 0 bases, with 6 bases between. This CDR3 has 14 residues. Per the germline V gene, CDR1 is SGHRS and CDR2 is YFSETQ. In DNA form, the CDR3 reads TGCGCCAGCAGCTTGGCCTCCTTGAACACTGAAGCTTTCTTT. Residues: CASSLASLNTEAFF.

The genes are TRBV30 and TRBJ1-1, with D possibly matching TRBD1 (5 bases). The CDR3 length is 14 residues. The V end lost 1 base, the J end lost 5 bases, and 14 bases lay between the germline ends. Per the germline V gene, CDR1 is GTSNPN and CDR2 is SVGIG (reference sequence). The CDR3 here is CAWSGIRRGTEAFF. The CDR3, as DNA: TGTGCCTGGAGTGGGATCAGGCGGGGGACTGAAGCTTTCTTT.

This clone was observed a few times. The rearrangement uses TRBV5-6 and TRBJ1-2; D may be TRBD1 (5 bases). Trimming stripped 2 bases from V and 7 bases from J, with 12 bases between. The length of the CDR3 is 13 residues. Per germline, CDR1 SGHDT and CDR2 YYEEEE. DNA of the CDR3: TGTGCCAGCAGCTTCCGGGGGAATGGTGGCTACACCTTC. As protein: CASSFRGNGGYTF.

The J gene is TRBJ2-2, the V gene TRBV7-9; 12 positions agree with TRBD2. V shed 5 bases, J shed 7 bases, and the junction held 5 bases outside the gene matches. CDR1 is SEHNR and CDR2 is FQNEAQ in the germline V gene (reference sequence). The CDR3 runs 15 residues. The CDR3 reads CASSASGRAIGELFF. In nucleotides, the CDR3 is TGTGCCAGCAGCGCTAGCGGGAGGGCGATCGGGGAGCTGTTTTTT. Complete variable domain (other parts from reference TRBV7-9 and TRBJ2-2): DTGVSQNPRHKITKRGQNVTFRCDPISEHNRLYWYRQTLGQGPEFLTYFQNEAQLEKSRLLSDRFSAERPKGSFSTLEIQRTEQGDSAMYLCASSASGRAIGELFFGEGSRLTVL.

The chain carries TRBV28 and TRBJ2-1, with 7 nucleotides matching TRBD1. Germline-derived CDR1 and CDR2 are MDHEN and SYDVKM. The CDR3 consists of 16 residues. Trimming cost V 7 bases and J 0 bases; bases outside gene matches: 9. The chain's CDR3 is CASKGTALRSYNEQFF. CDR3 nucleotides: TGTGCCAGCAAGGGGACAGCCCTACGCTCCTACAATGAGCAGTTCTTC.

V is TRBV5-1 and J is TRBJ2-7; D possibly corresponds to TRBD1 (7 bases). Germline V CDR1 and CDR2: SGHRS, YFSETQ. The V end lost 0 bases, the J end lost 6 bases, and 10 bases lay between the germline ends. CDR3 length: 13 residues. The CDR3 DNA follows: TGCGCCAGCAGCTTGGACAGGGGAGGCGAGCAGTACTTC. It specifies CASSLDRGGEQYF.

The chain employs TRBV4-3 and TRBJ1-2; 7 nucleotides agree with TRBD1. Trimming removed 4 bases from V and 5 bases from J; junction bases left unmatched: 4. The CDR3 has 13 amino acids. Germline V gene data show CDR1 as LGHNA and CDR2 as YSLEER. CDR3 sequence reads: CASSPGQTYGYTF. For the CDR3, the DNA is TGCGCCAGCAGCCCGGGACAGACTTATGGCTACACCTTC.

The J gene is TRBJ1-1, the V gene TRBV6-5; TRBD1 is a possible D gene (5 bases). V was clipped by 2 bases and J by 8 bases, with 12 bases between them. Germline V CDR1 and CDR2: MNHEY, SVGAGI. This CDR3 is built from 13 residues. CDR3 nucleotides: TGTGCCAGCAGTTACAGCCAGGGTTGGGAAGCTTTCTTT. Encoded protein: CASSYSQGWEAFF.

The rearrangement uses TRBV29-1 and TRBJ2-7; D possibly corresponds to TRBD1 (5 bases). V lost 3 bases to trimming and J lost 0 bases, with 9 bases between them. The germline V gene encodes CDR1 SQVTM and CDR2 ANQGSEA. CDR3 size: 13 residues. This CDR3 is CSVDFDSSYEQYF. The CDR3 DNA sequence: TGCAGCGTTGATTTTGACAGCTCCTACGAGCAGTACTTC.

The V and J genes are TRBV9 and TRBJ2-7, with D unclear. CDR3 length: 12 amino acids. The V and J ends lost 0 bases and 3 bases respectively, with 4 bases between them. Germline CDR1 reads SGDLS; CDR2 reads YYNGEE. The CDR3 nucleotides are TGTGCCAGCAGCGTAGACAGCTACGAGCAGTACTTC. Residues: CASSVDSYEQYF.

The V gene is TRBV9, the J gene TRBJ2-7; D perhaps matches TRBD1 (6 bases). Germline loops: CDR1 SGDLS, CDR2 YYNGEE. Trimming stripped 8 bases from V and 0 bases from J, with 12 bases between. The CDR3 spans 13 residues. The chain's CDR3 is CASSTGSSYEQYF. The DNA for the CDR3 is TGTGCCAGTTCTACAGGGAGCTCCTACGAGCAGTACTTC.